The entry below gives a single T cell receptor beta chain sequence along with its context. Antigen unknown. The template used for profiling TCR beta VDJ and CDR3 was genomic DNA. Via MiXCR, TCRdb re-called the reads, giving one row per CDR3 protein. The data hold 150,000 to 200,000 distinct CDR3 sequences, with roughly 64% observed a single time. Germline V gene lookup returns CDR1 KGHDR and CDR2 SFDVKD. The V gene lost 3 bases and the J gene lost 5 bases, with 9 bases spanning the gap. The CDR3 loop spans 14 amino acids. The data originate from a study of CD8+CD57+ T cells in acquired aplastic anemia. Study-wide context: Sorting CD4+ and CD8+ cells gave DNA averaging about 3.2 ug.

Study-wide results and limits: Patients and controls shared over 25 CD8+ CDR3 sequences, highly expressed in patients. Significance was not reached for CD8+ Simpson's diversity between patients and controls.

The chain joins TRBV24-1 to TRBJ2-2, with a weak D call TRBD1 (7 bases). The sequenced sample was sorted CD4+, CD8+, or CD8+CD57+ T cells (not recorded which) from PBMCs. The sequence was collected from a human donor with severe aplastic anemia or a healthy control (not recorded which). For the CDR3, the DNA is TGTGCCACCAGTGATGCAGGGGGGACCGGGGAGCTGTTTTTT. The encoded protein is CATSDAGGTGELFF.